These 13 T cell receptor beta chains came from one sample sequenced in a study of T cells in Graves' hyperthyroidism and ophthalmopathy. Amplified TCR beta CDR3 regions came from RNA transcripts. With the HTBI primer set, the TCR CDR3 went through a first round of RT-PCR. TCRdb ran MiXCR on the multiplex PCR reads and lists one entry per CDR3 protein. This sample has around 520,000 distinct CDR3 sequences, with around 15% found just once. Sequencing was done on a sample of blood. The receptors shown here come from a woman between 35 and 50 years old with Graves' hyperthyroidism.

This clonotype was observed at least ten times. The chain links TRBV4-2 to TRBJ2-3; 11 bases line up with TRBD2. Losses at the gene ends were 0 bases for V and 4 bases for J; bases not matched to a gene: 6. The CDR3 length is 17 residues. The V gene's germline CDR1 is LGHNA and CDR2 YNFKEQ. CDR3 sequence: CASSQDLAGGGADTQYF. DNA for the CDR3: TGTGCCAGCAGCCAAGATCTAGCGGGAGGAGGTGCAGATACGCAGTATTTT.

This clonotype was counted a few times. For the CDR3, the DNA is TGCAGTGCTAGAGAGTCGGGTGAGAGCGGCAGAGCGCAGTATTTT. This gives the protein CSARESGESGRAQYF. This rearrangement joins TRBV20-1 to TRBJ2-3; TRBD2 is a possible D gene (5 bases). Deletions cut 0 bases from V and 10 bases from J, with 20 bases between. CDR1 DFQATT and CDR2 SNEGSKA come from the germline V gene (reference sequence). The CDR3 covers 15 residues.

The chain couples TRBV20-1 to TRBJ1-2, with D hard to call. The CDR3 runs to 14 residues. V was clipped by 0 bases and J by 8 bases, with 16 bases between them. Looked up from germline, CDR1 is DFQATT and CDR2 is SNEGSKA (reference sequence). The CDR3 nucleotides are TGCAGTGCTAGAGAGGGCGGTGAAGCGGGAGGCTACACCTTC. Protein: CSAREGGEAGGYTF.

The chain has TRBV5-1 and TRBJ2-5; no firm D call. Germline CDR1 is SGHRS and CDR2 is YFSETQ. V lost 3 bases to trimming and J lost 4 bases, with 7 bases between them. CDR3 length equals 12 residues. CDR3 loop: CASSYERETQYF. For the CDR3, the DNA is TGCGCCAGCAGCTACGAGAGAGAGACCCAGTACTTC.

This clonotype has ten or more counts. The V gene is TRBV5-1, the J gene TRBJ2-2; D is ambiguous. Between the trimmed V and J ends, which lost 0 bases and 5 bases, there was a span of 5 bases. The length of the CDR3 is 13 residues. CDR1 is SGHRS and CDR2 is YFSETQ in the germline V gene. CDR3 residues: CASSLVQTGELFF. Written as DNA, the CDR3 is TGCGCCAGCAGCTTGGTCCAGACCGGGGAGCTGTTTTTT.

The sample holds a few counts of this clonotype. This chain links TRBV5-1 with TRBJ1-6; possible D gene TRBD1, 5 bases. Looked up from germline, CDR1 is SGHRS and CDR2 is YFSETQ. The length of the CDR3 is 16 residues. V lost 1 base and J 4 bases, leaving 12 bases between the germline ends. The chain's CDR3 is CASSLHTRVYNSPLHF. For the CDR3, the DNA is TGCGCCAGCAGCTTGCATACCAGGGTTTATAATTCACCCCTCCACTTT.

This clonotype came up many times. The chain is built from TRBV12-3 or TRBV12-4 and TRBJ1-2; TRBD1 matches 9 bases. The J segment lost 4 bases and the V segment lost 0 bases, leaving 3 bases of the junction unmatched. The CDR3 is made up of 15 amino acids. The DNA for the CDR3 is TGTGCCAGCAGTTTAGCCTTGACAGGGGGCTATGGCTACACCTTC. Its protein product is CASSLALTGGYGYTF.

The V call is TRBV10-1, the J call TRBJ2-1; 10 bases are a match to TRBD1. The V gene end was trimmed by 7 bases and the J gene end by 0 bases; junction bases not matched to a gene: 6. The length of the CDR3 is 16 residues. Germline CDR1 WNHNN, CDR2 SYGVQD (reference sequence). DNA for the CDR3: TGCGCCAGCACCCTGACAGGGGGCTTCTCCTACAATGAGCAGTTCTTC. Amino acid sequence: CASTLTGGFSYNEQFF.

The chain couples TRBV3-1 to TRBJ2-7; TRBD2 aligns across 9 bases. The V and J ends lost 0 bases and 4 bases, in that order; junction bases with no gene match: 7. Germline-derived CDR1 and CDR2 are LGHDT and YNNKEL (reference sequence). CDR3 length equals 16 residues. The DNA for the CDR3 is TGTGCCAGCAGCCAAGATCTGGCTAGCGGGACGTACGAGCAGTACTTC. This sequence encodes CASSQDLASGTYEQYF.

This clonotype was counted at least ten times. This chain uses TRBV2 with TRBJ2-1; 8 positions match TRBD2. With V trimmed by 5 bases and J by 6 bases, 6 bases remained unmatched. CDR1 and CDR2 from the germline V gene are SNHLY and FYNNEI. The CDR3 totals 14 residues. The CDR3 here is CASSPRTSFNEQFF. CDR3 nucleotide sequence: TGTGCCAGCAGTCCAAGGACTAGCTTCAATGAGCAGTTCTTC.

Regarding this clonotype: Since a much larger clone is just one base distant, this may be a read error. In DNA, the CDR3 is TGCAGCGTTCCGACTAGCGGGAGGAGAGAGACCCAGTACTTC. It specifies CSVPTSGRRETQYF. The rearrangement uses TRBV29-1 and TRBJ2-5; 13 nucleotides agree with TRBD2. Trimming at V came to 5 bases and at J to 4 bases, leaving 4 bases not matched to a gene. Germline loops: CDR1 SQVTM, CDR2 ANQGSEA. CDR3 size: 14 residues.

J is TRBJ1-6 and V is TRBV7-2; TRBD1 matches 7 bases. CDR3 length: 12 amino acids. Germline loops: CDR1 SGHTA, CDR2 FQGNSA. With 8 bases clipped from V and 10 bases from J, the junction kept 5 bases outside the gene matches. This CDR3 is CASRRGPSPLHF. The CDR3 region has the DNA TGTGCCAGCCGAAGGGGGCCATCACCCCTCCACTTT. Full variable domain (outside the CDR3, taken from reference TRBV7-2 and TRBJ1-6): GAGVSQSPSNKVTEKGKDVELRCDPISGHTALYWYRQSLGQGLEFLIYFQGNSAPDKSGLPSDRFSAERTGGSVSTLTIQRTQQEDSAVYLCASRRGPSPLHFGNGTRLTVT.

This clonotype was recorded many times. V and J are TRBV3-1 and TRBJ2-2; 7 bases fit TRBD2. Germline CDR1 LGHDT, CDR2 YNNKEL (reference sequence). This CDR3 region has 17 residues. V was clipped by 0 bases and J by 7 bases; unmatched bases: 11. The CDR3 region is CASSQDVAGVTGGELFF. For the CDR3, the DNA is TGTGCCAGCAGCCAAGACGTCGCGGGAGTTACGGGCGGGGAGCTGTTTTTT. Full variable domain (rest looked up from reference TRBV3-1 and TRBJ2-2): DTAVSQTPKYLVTQMGNDKSIKCEQNLGHDTMYWYKQDSKKFLKIMFSYNNKELIINETVPNRFSPKSPDKAHLNLHINSLELGDSAVYFCASSQDVAGVTGGELFFGEGSRLTVL.